Listed below are T cell receptor beta chains from one sample, sequenced in a study of vaccination and CD4 T cells after COVID-19. TCRdb passed the PCR reads through MiXCR, listing each CDR3 protein once. The sample lists tens of thousands of distinct CDR3 sequences; around 49% were seen once. These TCRs' antigens remain unknown. Sequenced: CD4+ T cells from blood, cultured in vitro. All receptors come from a human donor who had recovered from COVID-19. CDR3s include the opening cysteine and the closing phenylalanine or tryptophan. The D gene is left open where the match is weak. Clone size is shown for a subset of rows, as once, few, many or a class of expanded clone.

j_gene: TRBJ1-6
v_gene: TRBV10-2
abundance: NA
d_gene: NA
len: 14
CDR3nt: TGCGCCAGCAGCGGTGGAGGGGCAAATTCACCCCTCCACTTT
CDR3aa: CASSGGGANSPLHF

j_gene: TRBJ2-7
v_gene: TRBV4-1
abundance: NA
d_gene: TRBD1
len: 19
CDR3nt: TGCGCCAGCAGCCAAGGGAGGGGAGACACTGCGGGACAGGGATACGAGCAGTACTTC
CDR3aa: CASSQGRGDTAGQGYEQYF

j_gene: TRBJ2-5
v_gene: TRBV27
abundance: few
d_gene: TRBD2
len: 17
CDR3nt: TGTGCCAGCAGCAGGTCCCCGTCGACTAGCGGACAAGAGACCCAGTACTTC
CDR3aa: CASSRSPSTSGQETQYF

j_gene: TRBJ2-6
v_gene: TRBV5-6
abundance: NA
d_gene: NA
len: 17
CDR3nt: TGTGCCAGCAGCCTCCGGGGCCTGTACCTCGGGGCCAACGTCCTGACTTTC
CDR3aa: CASSLRGLYLGANVLTF

j_gene: TRBJ2-1
v_gene: TRBV20-1
abundance: few
d_gene: NA
len: 14
CDR3nt: TGCAGTGCTTGGGCCCCACAGTGGAGCGATGAGCAGTTCTTC
CDR3aa: CSAWAPQWSDEQFF

j_gene: TRBJ2-7
v_gene: TRBV24-1
abundance: NA
d_gene: NA
len: 15
CDR3nt: TGTGCCACCAGTGATCGCAACGAAGGGGGGCGCGAGCAGTACTTC
CDR3aa: CATSDRNEGGREQYF

j_gene: TRBJ1-6
v_gene: TRBV27
abundance: few
d_gene: NA
len: 12
CDR3nt: TGTGCCAGCAGTTTACAACGATCACCCCTCCACTTT
CDR3aa: CASSLQRSPLHF

j_gene: TRBJ1-5
v_gene: TRBV6-2/TRBV6-3
abundance: few
d_gene: NA
len: 17
CDR3nt: TGTGCCAGCAGTTACCGCCGGGTCTTTGATAGCAATCAGCCCCAGCATTTT
CDR3aa: CASSYRRVFDSNQPQHF

j_gene: TRBJ2-7
v_gene: TRBV27
abundance: few
d_gene: NA
len: 12
CDR3nt: TGTGCCAGCAGTTTCCGTGACTCGGTGCAGTACTTC
CDR3aa: CASSFRDSVQYF

j_gene: TRBJ2-1
v_gene: TRBV6-1
abundance: NA
d_gene: TRBD2
len: 14
CDR3nt: TGTGCCAGCAGCCGGGGACTAGCGGACTCAGAGCAGTTCTTC
CDR3aa: CASSRGLADSEQFF

j_gene: TRBJ2-2
v_gene: TRBV2
abundance: NA
d_gene: TRBD1
len: 15
CDR3nt: TGTGCCAGCAGGGGACAGGGGGCGAGGACCGGGGAGCTGTTTTTT
CDR3aa: CASRGQGARTGELFF

j_gene: TRBJ2-3
v_gene: TRBV12-3/TRBV12-4
abundance: NA
d_gene: TRBD2
len: 15
CDR3nt: TGTGCCAGCAGTCCAGGGACTAGCGGGGGGGATACGCAGTATTTT
CDR3aa: CASSPGTSGGDTQYF

j_gene: TRBJ2-5
v_gene: TRBV7-9
abundance: few
d_gene: NA
len: 15
CDR3nt: TGTGCCAGCAGCCTCCCGACAGCTACGCAAGAGACCCAGTACTTC
CDR3aa: CASSLPTATQETQYF

j_gene: TRBJ2-1
v_gene: TRBV20-1
abundance: NA
d_gene: NA
len: 12
CDR3nt: TGCAGTGCTCCCCCGGCCTACAATGAGCAGTTCTTC
CDR3aa: CSAPPAYNEQFF

j_gene: TRBJ1-5
v_gene: TRBV20-1
abundance: few
d_gene: NA
len: 14
CDR3nt: TGCAGTGCTAGAGATGGGCAGGGAGATCAGCCCCAGCATTTT
CDR3aa: CSARDGQGDQPQHF

j_gene: TRBJ1-2
v_gene: TRBV20-1
abundance: NA
d_gene: TRBD1
len: 16
CDR3nt: TGCAGTGCTAGAGATTCTAACAGGGGATTCTCCTATGGCTACACCTTC
CDR3aa: CSARDSNRGFSYGYTF

j_gene: TRBJ1-1
v_gene: TRBV12-3/TRBV12-4
abundance: NA
d_gene: NA
len: 13
CDR3nt: TGTGCCAGCAGTTTACTACGGAAAGGAGAAGCTTTCTTT
CDR3aa: CASSLLRKGEAFF